The 21 T cell receptor beta chains presented below share a single source sample, sequenced in a study of T cells in Graves' hyperthyroidism and ophthalmopathy (dated by TCRdb to the late 2010s). The library was made by multiplex PCR. Instrument on record: Illumina HiSeq 2000. The TCR beta CDR3 regions were amplified from the RNA transcripts. For the first round of RT-PCR on the TCR CDR3, the HTBI primer set was used together with the Qiagen OneStep RT-PCR kit. TCRdb ran its own pipeline on the public reads, namely fastp trimming at Q25 and MiXCR clone calling, and kept in-frame beta chains. For every CDR3 protein sequence, its rows merge into one entry that carries the most common genes and DNA. This sample gives approximately 500,000 distinct CDR3 sequences in total; about half of them show up just once. The ten largest make up roughly 8.2% of the sample. The material sequenced was peripheral blood or thyroid tissue (not recorded which). The receptors were sampled from a woman between 18 and 29 years old with Graves' hyperthyroidism.

This chain joins TRBV12-3 or TRBV12-4 and TRBJ1-1, with a possible D match to TRBD1 (6 bases). The CDR3 covers 14 residues. V gave up 5 bases and J gave up 4 bases, with 14 bases separating them. The chain's CDR3 is CASSPKTGSTEAFF. In nucleotides, the CDR3 is TGTGCCAGCAGTCCAAAGACAGGTTCCACTGAAGCTTTCTTT.

This clonotype came up many times. CDR3: CASSLELPSGNTIYF. CDR3 sequence (DNA): TGTGCCAGCAGCTTAGAGCTCCCCTCTGGAAACACCATATATTTT. V is TRBV7-9 and J is TRBJ1-3; D not resolved. CDR1 is SEHNR and CDR2 is FQNEAQ in the germline V gene (reference sequence). Trimming left V 1 base short and J 0 bases short, with 7 bases between. The CDR3 consists of 15 residues.

This clonotype was counted many times. The V and J genes are TRBV20-1 and TRBJ2-2, with D hard to call. CDR3 length: 11 amino acids. V lost 3 bases and J lost 7, with 6 bases in between. Germline V CDR1 and CDR2: DFQATT, SNEGSKA (reference sequence). Here the CDR3 DNA reads TGCAGTGCTAGCGTGGTCGGGGAGCTGTTTTTT. Amino acids: CSASVVGELFF.

CDR3: CSARADLESSGANVLTF. Here the CDR3 DNA reads TGCAGTGCTAGAGCGGACCTCGAAAGCTCTGGGGCCAACGTCCTGACTTTC. This chain connects TRBV20-1 to TRBJ2-6; unclear D gene. This CDR3 spans 17 amino acids. The germline CDR1 and CDR2 sequences are DFQATT and SNEGSKA (reference sequence). Between the trimmed V and J ends, which lost 1 base and 0 bases, there was a span of 13 bases.

This clonotype was seen at least ten times. The chain employs TRBV2 and TRBJ2-7, with D possibly matching TRBD2 (6 bases). V lost 8 bases to trimming and J lost 5 bases, with 19 bases between them. CDR1 is SNHLY, CDR2 FYNNEI, per germline. This CDR3 spans 14 amino acids. The CDR3 DNA reads as TGTGCCAGCCATGACCCGGGACTCCTCGACGAGCAGTACTTC. It encodes CASHDPGLLDEQYF.

The CDR3 nucleotides read TGTGCCATCAGTGACTATAGCGGGAGGAGTTACGAGCAGTACTTC. The encoded protein is CAISDYSGRSYEQYF. V is TRBV10-3 and J is TRBJ2-7; 10 bases match TRBD2. The CDR3 spans 15 residues. V was clipped by 3 bases and J by 4 bases; unmatched bases: 6. Germline-derived CDR1 and CDR2 are ENHRY and SYGVKD.

This clonotype has a count of ten or more. This chain uses TRBV7-2 with TRBJ1-5; 7 positions match TRBD1. The CDR3 is 15 residues long. The junction had 5 bases not matched to a gene; V was cut back by 5 bases and J by 1 base. Germline assignment: CDR1 SGHTA and CDR2 FQGNSA. This CDR3 reads CASSPQQGSNQPQHF. The CDR3 coding sequence is TGTGCCAGCAGCCCGCAACAGGGGAGCAATCAGCCCCAGCATTTT. Combining the CDR3 with reference TRBV7-2 and TRBJ1-5 gives the whole variable domain GAGVSQSPSNKVTEKGKDVELRCDPISGHTALYWYRQSLGQGLEFLIYFQGNSAPDKSGLPSDRFSAERTGGSVSTLTIQRTQQEDSAVYLCASSPQQGSNQPQHFGDGTRLSIL.

This chain joins TRBV29-1 and TRBJ2-6; D gene ambiguous. V was pared by 3 bases and J by 1 base, with 16 bases between. In germline, CDR1 is SQVTM, CDR2 ANQGSEA. The length of the CDR3 is 17 residues. CDR3 amino acids: CSVERFSNGSGANVLTF. The CDR3 DNA follows: TGCAGCGTTGAGCGATTCTCCAATGGGTCTGGGGCCAACGTCCTGACTTTC.

The chain links TRBV24-1 to TRBJ2-5; D assignment may be TRBD1 or TRBD2 (5 bases each). V lost 5 bases, J lost 0 bases, and 15 bases lay in between. This CDR3 contains 16 residues. Germline-derived CDR1 and CDR2 are KGHDR and SFDVKD. CDR3 sequence reads: CATSVPLWGNQETQYF. The CDR3 coding sequence is TGTGCCACCAGTGTTCCTCTCTGGGGGAACCAAGAGACCCAGTACTTC.

The chain employs TRBV7-2 and TRBJ2-7, with D possibly matching TRBD1 (6 bases). The J call is in doubt because the DNA end fits TRBJ2-1 better. The CDR3 sequence is 14 residues long. The V gene's germline CDR1 is SGHTA and CDR2 FQGNSA. The chain's CDR3 is CASSLHDRHNEQFF. CDR3 bases: TGTGCCAGCAGCCTTCATGACAGGCACAATGAGCAGTTCTTC.

The genes are TRBV29-1 and TRBJ1-2; possible D gene TRBD1, 5 bases. Germline CDR1 reads SQVTM; CDR2 reads ANQGSEA. The CDR3 has 12 amino acids. Trimming removed 6 bases from V and 7 bases from J, with 15 bases in between. DNA for the CDR3: TGCAGCGTAGGGCAGGGAGATGGTGGCTACACCTTC. This translates into CSVGQGDGGYTF.

This clonotype was seen repeatedly, ten times or more. The chain joins TRBV5-1 to TRBJ2-7; TRBD2 matches 9 bases. The junction had 4 bases not matched to a gene; V was cut back by 0 bases and J by 3 bases. CDR3 length equals 15 residues. Looked up from germline, CDR1 is SGHRS and CDR2 is YFSETQ. This chain's CDR3 is CASSLELAGIYEQYF. The CDR3 coding sequence is TGCGCCAGCAGCTTGGAACTAGCGGGTATCTACGAGCAGTACTTC.

This clonotype was counted at least ten times. This clone may be a read error of a much larger clone one base away. This rearrangement joins TRBV12-3 or TRBV12-4 to TRBJ1-2, with 7 bases fitting TRBD1. CDR3 size: 13 residues. The CDR3: CANSWTGNYGYTF. The DNA of the CDR3 is TGTGCCAACAGTTGGACAGGCAACTATGGCTACACCTTC.

This clonotype was counted only a few times. The J gene is TRBJ1-1, the V gene TRBV12-3 or TRBV12-4, with no clear D. The germline V and J ends were trimmed by 3 bases and 14 bases, with 16 bases remaining between them. The CDR3 extends over 12 amino acids. DNA of the CDR3: TGTGCCAGCAGTTTTATCCGCCTGGAGCAGTTCTTT. Translation: CASSFIRLEQFF.

The rearrangement links TRBV7-6 to TRBJ2-2, with 9 bases matching TRBD1. The V and J ends lost 7 bases and 3 bases, in that order; junction bases with no gene match: 3. This CDR3 is 14 amino acids long. Germline assignment: CDR1 SGHVS and CDR2 FNYEAQ. The CDR3 DNA sequence: TGTGCCAGCACCCGGGACAGGGACACCGGGGAGCTGTTTTTT. This translates into CASTRDRDTGELFF.

This clonotype appeared many times. V is TRBV6-5 and J is TRBJ1-6; 9 nucleotides match TRBD1. The CDR3 consists of 14 residues. With V trimmed by 5 bases and J by 7 bases, 3 bases remained unmatched. Germline V lookup: CDR1 MNHEY, CDR2 SVGAGI. This chain's CDR3 is CASSTGGANSPLHF. The CDR3 region has the DNA TGTGCCAGCAGTACAGGGGGCGCGAATTCACCCCTCCACTTT.

This clonotype was found many times. The V and J genes are TRBV12-3 or TRBV12-4 and TRBJ2-2, with 10 positions matching TRBD1. The CDR3 has 15 amino acids. V gave up 6 bases and J gave up 4 bases; unmatched junction bases: 5. CDR3 sequence: CASRRTGGSTGELFF. As DNA, the CDR3 is TGTGCCAGCAGGAGGACAGGGGGGAGCACCGGGGAGCTGTTTTTT.

The chain joins TRBV14 to TRBJ1-1; D gene ambiguous. Trimming removed 0 bases from V and 5 bases from J, with 7 bases in between. The CDR3 sequence is 13 residues long. Germline CDR1 reads SGHDN; CDR2 reads FVKESK. In nucleotides, the CDR3 is TGTGCCAGCAGCCAAGAATTTGGAACTGAAGCTTTCTTT. This translates into CASSQEFGTEAFF.

The chain uses TRBV6-2 or TRBV6-3 and TRBJ2-5, with D unclear. Deletions cut 4 bases from V and 4 bases from J, with 16 bases between. The CDR3 covers 15 residues. The V gene's germline CDR1 is MNHEY and CDR2 SVGEGT. Here the CDR3 DNA reads TGTGCCAGCAGTTGGAACCGTGCCCGGGTAGAGACCCAGTACTTC. Translation gives CASSWNRARVETQYF.

This clonotype was picked up many times. This sequence joins TRBV5-1 and TRBJ2-2, with TRBD1 as a possible D gene (5 bases). In germline, CDR1 is SGHRS, CDR2 YFSETQ. This CDR3 contains 15 residues. Trimming pared 2 bases from V and 1 base from J, leaving 9 bases between. As DNA, the CDR3 is TGCGCCAGCAGCTTATGGACATTGAACACCGGGGAGCTGTTTTTT. As protein: CASSLWTLNTGELFF.

This clonotype was counted at least ten times. This chain connects TRBV12-3 or TRBV12-4 to TRBJ2-5; D might be TRBD2 (5 bases). The CDR3 covers 15 residues. V lost 6 bases to trimming and J lost 4 bases, with 18 bases between them. CDR3 protein: CASSPRTRRLETQYF. In nucleotides, the CDR3 is TGTGCCAGCAGCCCTCGAACTCGGAGGTTAGAGACCCAGTACTTC.